This T cell receptor (beta chain) was sequenced for a study of CD8+ T cells in alopecia areata. Overall study: The drug, oral tofacitinib, was given to treated patients at 5 to 10 mg twice daily.

cDNA serving as the sequencing template came from extracted, reverse transcribed RNA. Profiling relied on immunoSEQ multiplex PCR, and the TCRdb table lists in-frame clones only, not all of them. The data show hundreds of thousands of clones, with around 64% seen just once and about 0.9% held by the top ten. The table lists this clone with a few counts. Its antigen is not known. This CDR3 has 15 residues. Treatment denoted: oral pan-JAK inhibitor, 5-10 mg twice daily. Study outcomes and limitations: Across lesional scalp, and particularly alopecia totalis/universalis, clonality surpassed that of normal scalp. Many expanded lesional clones remained in scalp and blood on tofacitinib. In patients, TCRs were shared less clearly than in mice, and HLA may possibly be involved.

The sequence was obtained from a human donor with alopecia areata. The chain joins TRBV21-1 to TRBJ2-7. TRBV21-1 is a pseudogene. Sequenced here: CD4+ T cells sorted from blood, sampled around week 53, from a patient treated with tofacitinib. CDR3 coding DNA: TGTGCCAGCCCTTACCACCCAGGACGCCGGACGGAGCAGTACTTC. Translating it yields CASPYHPGRRTEQYF.